This T cell receptor beta chain derives from a study of blood T cell repertoires in COVID-19. Turning to the study itself: Sources were T cells, B-cell-depleted T cells, or PBMCs; the material itself was cDNA or gDNA.

All enrollees were roughly 18 to 90 years old and from roughly 26 US areas. Participant-reported clinical history was the basis for cohort assignment. As originally analysed: For nucleated cells, counts were estimated from reference gene primer amplification. Repertoires were generated with immunoSEQ multiplex PCR, while TCRdb's copy carries only in-frame clones and drops some. V and J calls and clone size are copied from that table; D and trimming were computed from the DNA. The profile shows fewer than 350,000 clones, approximately 90% of them singletons. Germline CDR1 is SGDLS and CDR2 is YYNGEE. V lost 4 bases and J lost 0, with 20 bases in between. The CDR3 runs to 19 residues.

The chain has TRBV9 and TRBJ2-6, with D uncertain. Sequenced input: PBMCs or T cells enriched from blood (not recorded which). The sequence came from a man aged 35 to 55 who had been exposed to COVID-19. The CDR3 sequence is CASSPPTRVGYSGANVLTF. The DNA for the CDR3 is TGTGCCAGCAGCCCCCCGACCCGGGTTGGTTACTCTGGGGCCAACGTCCTGACTTTC.